Below, 15 T cell receptor beta chains from the same sample are listed, as sequenced in a study of cytomegalovirus exposure and HLA in healthy donors. This PCR relied on a set of 60 Vbeta primers and 13 Jbeta primers. Profiling relied on immunoSEQ multiplex PCR, and the TCRdb table lists in-frame clones only, not all of them. The sample consists of 90,000 to 95,000 clones, just over 75% of them appearing once. The sample taken for sequencing was PBMCs. The receptors were gathered from a man aged 25 to 40 in good health and CMV-seronegative.

This clone has just a few counts. The chain joins TRBV9 to TRBJ1-1; 8 bases are a match to TRBD1. This CDR3 spans 15 amino acids. V was clipped by 2 bases and J by 1 base; unmatched bases: 4. Germline V gives CDR1 SGDLS, CDR2 YYNGEE. The CDR3 bases are TGTGCCAGCAGCGTCGGCACAGGGGGGAACACTGAAGCTTTCTTT. This gives the protein CASSVGTGGNTEAFF.

This clone appeared a single time. This chain links TRBV5-1 with TRBJ2-5; TRBD2 matches at 9 bases. Trimming removed 0 bases from V and 5 bases from J; junction bases left unmatched: 14. From germline, CDR1 is SGHRS and CDR2 YFSETQ. The CDR3 loop spans 18 amino acids. This CDR3 reads CASSLVVAGASMPETQYF. CDR3 coding DNA: TGCGCCAGCAGCTTGGTGGTAGCGGGAGCCAGCATGCCCGAGACCCAGTACTTC. The whole variable domain, remainder taken from reference TRBV5-1 and TRBJ2-5, is KAGVTQTPRYLIKTRGQQVTLSCSPISGHRSVSWYQQTPGQGLQFLFEYFSETQRNKGNFPGRFSGRQFSNSRSEMNVSTLELGDSALYLCASSLVVAGASMPETQYFGPGTRLLVL.

Here the CDR3 reads CASSVPSGESDEQFF. CDR3 DNA sequence: TGCGCCAGCAGTGTACCTAGCGGAGAATCTGATGAGCAGTTCTTC. The genes are TRBV10-2 and TRBJ2-1, with 7 nucleotides matching TRBD2. In germline, CDR1 is WSHSY, CDR2 SAAADI. The CDR3 totals 15 residues. Trimming removed 4 bases from V and 8 bases from J; junction bases left unmatched: 11.

A few counts support this clone. The chain joins TRBV5-1 to TRBJ1-4, with D perhaps matching TRBD1 (6 bases). Germline V gene data show CDR1 as SGHRS and CDR2 as YFSETQ. Trimming removed 0 bases at V and 3 bases at J, with 15 bases between. This CDR3 contains 17 residues. CDR3 sequence reads: CASSLARGGWANEKLFF. As DNA, the CDR3 is TGCGCCAGCAGCTTGGCCAGGGGCGGCTGGGCTAATGAAAAACTGTTTTTT. Looking up the rest from reference TRBV5-1 and TRBJ1-4 gives the full variable domain: KAGVTQTPRYLIKTRGQQVTLSCSPISGHRSVSWYQQTPGQGLQFLFEYFSETQRNKGNFPGRFSGRQFSNSRSEMNVSTLELGDSALYLCASSLARGGWANEKLFFGSGTQLSVL.

This clone has a single count. The V gene is TRBV7-9, the J gene TRBJ1-1, with D possibly being TRBD1 (6 bases). The CDR3 extends over 15 amino acids. The germline V gene has CDR1 SEHNR and CDR2 FQNEAQ (reference sequence). Trimming left V 5 bases short and J 1 base short, with 14 bases between. CDR3 in DNA: TGTGCCAGCAGCCCCACTCCAGGGGAGAACACTGAAGCTTTCTTT. This sequence encodes CASSPTPGENTEAFF.

The J gene is TRBJ2-7, the V gene TRBV7-2; 8 bases match TRBD1. CDR3 length: 15 amino acids. CDR1 is SGHTA and CDR2 is FQGNSA in the germline V gene. Trimming at V came to 1 base and at J to 4 bases, leaving 6 bases not matched to a gene. CDR3 nucleotide sequence: TGTGCCAGCAGCTTAGTCCCAGGGGGCAGGTACGAGCAGTACTTC. Its translation is CASSLVPGGRYEQYF. Filled out from reference TRBV7-2 and TRBJ2-7, the complete variable domain reads GAGVSQSPSNKVTEKGKDVELRCDPISGHTALYWYRQSLGQGLEFLIYFQGNSAPDKSGLPSDRFSAERTGGSVSTLTIQRTQQEDSAVYLCASSLVPGGRYEQYFGPGTRLTVT.

The chain uses TRBV27 and TRBJ2-1; 7 nucleotides align to TRBD2. Unmatched junction bases numbered 4, after V lost 6 bases and J lost 2 bases. The CDR3 consists of 14 residues. Germline assignment: CDR1 MNHEY and CDR2 SMNVEV (reference sequence). The CDR3 protein is CASRSSGTYNEQFF. CDR3 in DNA: TGTGCCAGCAGGTCTAGCGGCACCTACAATGAGCAGTTCTTC.

The V call is TRBV19, the J call TRBJ2-1; D remains ambiguous. This CDR3 spans 15 amino acids. Germline CDR1 and CDR2: LNHDA and SQIVND (reference sequence). V lost 5 bases and J 0 bases, leaving 11 bases between the germline ends. The CDR3 nucleotides are TGTGCCAGTAGTCAGTTTGCCAGCTCCTACAATGAGCAGTTCTTC. Protein: CASSQFASSYNEQFF.

The rearrangement uses TRBV28 and TRBJ1-2; a weak D match, TRBD1 (6 bases). Germline CDR1 and CDR2: MDHEN and SYDVKM. This CDR3 region has 15 residues. Between the trimmed V and J ends, which lost 3 bases and 1 base, there was a span of 12 bases. The chain's CDR3 is CASSFGQTINYGYTF. CDR3 bases: TGTGCCAGCAGTTTCGGACAGACTATTAACTATGGCTACACCTTC.

The V and J genes are TRBV11-3 and TRBJ1-1, with unresolved D. CDR3 length: 13 amino acids. Between the trimmed V and J ends, which lost 5 bases and 3 bases, there was a span of 10 bases. CDR1 and CDR2 (germline): SGHNT, YENEEA. The CDR3 is CASSPSLDTEAFF. Written as DNA, the CDR3 is TGTGCCAGCAGCCCAAGCTTGGACACTGAAGCTTTCTTT.

The chain uses TRBV7-9 and TRBJ2-3; D gene unclear. V was cut by 1 base and J by 7 bases, with 6 bases left in between. Germline assignment: CDR1 SEHNR and CDR2 FQNEAQ (reference sequence). This CDR3 has 12 residues. CDR3 sequence (DNA): TGTGCCAGCAGCTTAGGAGTGAATACGCAGTATTTT. It yields the protein CASSLGVNTQYF.

V usage is TRBV11-2 and J usage is TRBJ2-7; 9 nucleotides agree with TRBD2. From germline, CDR1 is SGHAT and CDR2 FQNNGV. This CDR3 contains 13 residues. Unmatched junction bases numbered 1, after V lost 1 base and J lost 6 bases. DNA for the CDR3: TGTGCCAGCAGCTTAGGGACTAGCGCCGAGCAGTACGTC. This gives the protein CASSLGTSAEQYV.

The rearrangement joins TRBV11-3 to TRBJ1-2; 9 bases match TRBD1. The V gene end was trimmed by 4 bases and the J gene end by 6 bases; junction bases not matched to a gene: 3. CDR3 length equals 13 residues. Looked up from germline, CDR1 is SGHNT and CDR2 is YENEEA. The CDR3 DNA reads TGTGCCAGCAGCTCCCGGGACAGGGATGGCTACACCTTC. Translating gives CASSSRDRDGYTF.

The V gene is TRBV7-9, the J gene TRBJ1-2; TRBD1 might be the D (6 bases). The CDR3 is 14 amino acids. V dropped 3 bases and J dropped 0 bases, with 8 bases sitting between them. Germline V CDR1 and CDR2: SEHNR, FQNEAQ (reference sequence). The CDR3 sequence: CASSFSGANYGYTF. The CDR3 region has the DNA TGTGCCAGCAGCTTCTCAGGGGCTAACTATGGCTACACCTTC.

The rearrangement uses TRBV5-1 and TRBJ2-4, with TRBD2 as a possible D gene (6 bases). This CDR3 comprises 15 residues. The germline V gene encodes CDR1 SGHRS and CDR2 YFSETQ. Trimming left V 7 bases short and J 6 bases short, with 20 bases between. The CDR3 DNA sequence: TGCGCCAGCTTAGGTCCTTGGCCGGGACTAAACATTCAGTACTTC. Residues: CASLGPWPGLNIQYF.